Listed below are T cell receptor beta chains from one sample, sequenced in a study of blood T cell repertoires in COVID-19. Here immunoSEQ multiplex PCR was the method, and the copy in TCRdb shows in-frame clones only, minus some. In the table there are more than 70,000 clones, around 75% of which are singletons. Sequencing was carried out using peripheral blood. These TCRs come from a human donor in a cohort sampled during active COVID-19. Each CDR3 is given with its conserved first and last residue. Each record gives: V gene, D gene, J gene, clone size, CDR3 protein, CDR3 DNA. A D gene is named only where the DNA matches it firmly. Size tells how often a clone was seen (once, few, many) or the class of an expanded clone, and some rows leave it out.

v_call: TRBV24-1
d_call: TRBD2
j_call: TRBJ2-3
clone_size: .
cdr3_aa: CATSDEGLAGTDTQYF
cdr3_nt: TGTGCCACCAGTGACGAGGGACTAGCGGGAACAGATACGCAGTATTTT

v_call: TRBV5-1
d_call: TRBD1
j_call: TRBJ2-1
clone_size: .
cdr3_aa: CASSLGTGGNEQFF
cdr3_nt: TGCGCCAGCAGCTTGGGGACAGGGGGCAATGAGCAGTTCTTC

v_call: TRBV5-6
d_call: .
j_call: TRBJ1-4
clone_size: .
cdr3_aa: CASSRGPTATNEKLFF
cdr3_nt: TGTGCCAGCAGCCGAGGACCGACAGCAACTAATGAAAAACTGTTTTTT

v_call: TRBV28
d_call: .
j_call: TRBJ2-7
clone_size: .
cdr3_aa: CASTGDYSYEQYF
cdr3_nt: TGTGCCAGCACCGGGGATTACTCCTACGAGCAGTACTTC

v_call: TRBV7-8
d_call: TRBD2
j_call: TRBJ2-7
clone_size: medium-sized
cdr3_aa: CASSPPGTSFLYEQYF
cdr3_nt: TGTGCCAGCAGCCCCCCCGGGACTAGTTTCCTCTACGAGCAGTACTTC

v_call: TRBV9
d_call: .
j_call: TRBJ2-7
clone_size: .
cdr3_aa: CASSVDFSFYEQYF
cdr3_nt: TGTGCCAGCAGCGTAGATTTTAGTTTCTACGAGCAGTACTTC

v_call: TRBV7-6
d_call: .
j_call: TRBJ2-2
clone_size: few
cdr3_aa: CASSLYRRNTGELFF
cdr3_nt: TGTGCCAGCAGCTTATACCGGAGGAACACCGGGGAGCTGTTTTTT

v_call: TRBV9
d_call: TRBD1
j_call: TRBJ1-6
clone_size: .
cdr3_aa: CASSNRGQGPNSPLHF
cdr3_nt: TGTGCCAGCAGCAACCGAGGACAGGGACCGAATTCACCCCTCCACTTT

v_call: TRBV7-8
d_call: .
j_call: TRBJ1-6
clone_size: .
cdr3_aa: CASSPQTGRNSPLHF
cdr3_nt: TGTGCCAGCAGCCCCCAGACAGGCAGGAATTCACCCCTCCACTTT

v_call: TRBV5-1
d_call: TRBD2
j_call: TRBJ2-1
clone_size: .
cdr3_aa: CASSLTSGFDEQFF
cdr3_nt: TGCGCCAGCAGCTTGACTAGCGGGTTCGATGAGCAGTTCTTC

v_call: TRBV7-2
d_call: .
j_call: TRBJ1-2
clone_size: .
cdr3_aa: CASSGQNYGYTF
cdr3_nt: TGTGCCAGCAGTGGGCAGAACTATGGCTACACCTTC

v_call: TRBV5-4
d_call: .
j_call: TRBJ2-7
clone_size: few
cdr3_aa: CASSSPGQLFGEQYF
cdr3_nt: TGTGCCAGCAGCTCGCCGGGACAACTGTTTGGCGAGCAGTACTTC

v_call: TRBV18
d_call: .
j_call: TRBJ2-3
clone_size: .
cdr3_aa: CASSPLQGITDTQYF
cdr3_nt: TGTGCCAGCTCACCACTTCAGGGAATCACAGATACGCAGTATTTT

v_call: TRBV6-5
d_call: .
j_call: TRBJ1-6
clone_size: .
cdr3_aa: CASSYGQGRYNSPLHF
cdr3_nt: TGTGCCAGCAGTTATGGGCAGGGTCGGTATAATTCACCCCTCCACTTT

v_call: TRBV6-5
d_call: TRBD1
j_call: TRBJ2-1
clone_size: .
cdr3_aa: CASSSHRGQFTSEQFF
cdr3_nt: TGTGCCAGCAGTTCTCACAGGGGGCAATTCACTAGTGAGCAGTTCTTC

v_call: TRBV5-4
d_call: TRBD1
j_call: TRBJ2-2
clone_size: .
cdr3_aa: CASSLGPTGVGTGELFF
cdr3_nt: TGTGCCAGCAGCTTGGGCCCGACAGGGGTTGGGACCGGGGAGCTGTTTTTT

v_call: TRBV3-1/TRBV3-2
d_call: .
j_call: TRBJ1-3
clone_size: .
cdr3_aa: CASSQTQMTGNTIYF
cdr3_nt: TGTGCCAGCAGCCAAACTCAAATGACTGGAAACACCATATATTTT

v_call: TRBV15
d_call: .
j_call: TRBJ1-1
clone_size: .
cdr3_aa: CATSRGGAGGGSEAFF
cdr3_nt: TGTGCCACCAGCAGAGGGGGAGCGGGGGGCGGGAGTGAAGCTTTCTTT

v_call: TRBV2
d_call: .
j_call: TRBJ1-3
clone_size: .
cdr3_aa: CASSEVRGNTIYF
cdr3_nt: TGTGCCAGCAGTGAAGTTAGAGGCAACACCATATATTTT

v_call: TRBV5-1
d_call: TRBD2
j_call: TRBJ2-1
clone_size: .
cdr3_aa: CASSRLAGEDRDNEQFF
cdr3_nt: TGCGCCAGCAGTCGACTAGCGGGAGAGGATCGCGACAATGAGCAGTTCTTC

v_call: TRBV6-5
d_call: TRBD2
j_call: TRBJ2-1
clone_size: .
cdr3_aa: CASSSRASGRPHEQFF
cdr3_nt: TGTGCCAGCAGTTCCAGGGCTAGCGGGAGGCCCCATGAGCAGTTCTTC

v_call: TRBV10-3
d_call: TRBD1
j_call: TRBJ2-1
clone_size: once
cdr3_aa: CAISEGQGFAYNEQFF
cdr3_nt: TGTGCCATCAGTGAGGGACAGGGGTTTGCCTACAATGAGCAGTTCTTC

v_call: TRBV11-2
d_call: TRBD2
j_call: TRBJ2-7
clone_size: .
cdr3_aa: CASKASGRDEQYF
cdr3_nt: TGTGCCAGCAAGGCTAGCGGGAGAGACGAGCAGTACTTC

v_call: TRBV27
d_call: TRBD1
j_call: TRBJ1-2
clone_size: once
cdr3_aa: CASRRDRWFGYTF
cdr3_nt: TGTGCCAGCAGAAGGGACAGGTGGTTTGGCTACACCTTC

v_call: TRBV18
d_call: TRBD1
j_call: TRBJ1-4
clone_size: .
cdr3_aa: CASSPSTGATEKLFF
cdr3_nt: TGTGCCAGCTCACCGTCGACAGGGGCAACTGAAAAACTGTTTTTT

v_call: TRBV6-4
d_call: .
j_call: TRBJ2-1
clone_size: many
cdr3_aa: CASSDGLMPTDEQFF
cdr3_nt: TGTGCCAGCAGTGACGGGCTAATGCCCACCGATGAGCAGTTCTTC

v_call: TRBV12-5
d_call: TRBD1
j_call: TRBJ2-2
clone_size: .
cdr3_aa: CASGLVVTGGIGELFF
cdr3_nt: TGTGCTAGTGGTTTGGTCGTAACAGGGGGCATCGGGGAGCTGTTTTTT

v_call: TRBV19
d_call: TRBD1
j_call: TRBJ1-5
clone_size: .
cdr3_aa: CASSQTTDRGFAQPQHF
cdr3_nt: TGTGCCAGTAGCCAAACCACGGACAGGGGGTTTGCTCAGCCCCAGCATTTT

v_call: TRBV7-8
d_call: TRBD1
j_call: TRBJ1-2
clone_size: .
cdr3_aa: CASSQPIGPGGPGYTF
cdr3_nt: TGTGCCAGCAGCCAACCAATTGGGCCAGGGGGCCCCGGCTACACCTTC

v_call: TRBV5-1
d_call: .
j_call: TRBJ1-1
clone_size: .
cdr3_aa: CASSVDPSTGAFF
cdr3_nt: TGCGCCAGCAGCGTGGACCCCTCGACGGGAGCTTTCTTT

v_call: TRBV19
d_call: .
j_call: TRBJ2-7
clone_size: few
cdr3_aa: CATTSGSRSYEQYF
cdr3_nt: TGTGCCACCACCTCGGGATCCCGATCCTACGAGCAGTACTTC

v_call: TRBV6-5
d_call: .
j_call: TRBJ2-1
clone_size: .
cdr3_aa: CASGPGRTSYNEQFF
cdr3_nt: TGTGCCAGCGGTCCGGGGAGGACGTCCTACAATGAGCAGTTCTTC

v_call: TRBV9
d_call: TRBD2
j_call: TRBJ2-1
clone_size: .
cdr3_aa: CASSVGGGRINEQFF
cdr3_nt: TGTGCCAGCAGCGTAGGAGGCGGGAGGATCAATGAGCAGTTCTTC

v_call: TRBV19
d_call: TRBD1
j_call: TRBJ2-7
clone_size: .
cdr3_aa: CASKPGQDVGEQYF
cdr3_nt: TGTGCCAGTAAACCGGGACAGGATGTTGGGGAGCAGTACTTC

v_call: TRBV14
d_call: .
j_call: TRBJ2-1
clone_size: .
cdr3_aa: CASSQDRGLSSYNEQFF
cdr3_nt: TGTGCCAGCAGCCAAGATCGGGGACTCAGCTCCTACAATGAGCAGTTCTTC

v_call: TRBV28
d_call: TRBD1
j_call: TRBJ1-2
clone_size: .
cdr3_aa: CASSAGQESYGYTF
cdr3_nt: TGTGCCAGCAGTGCTGGACAGGAGAGCTATGGCTACACCTTC

v_call: TRBV5-1
d_call: .
j_call: TRBJ1-5
clone_size: .
cdr3_aa: CASSLFSGQPQHF
cdr3_nt: TGCGCCAGCAGCTTGTTTTCGGGTCAGCCCCAGCATTTT

v_call: TRBV24-1
d_call: .
j_call: TRBJ2-3
clone_size: once
cdr3_aa: CATSDSLRGRTDTQYF
cdr3_nt: TGTGCCACCAGTGATTCCCTCAGGGGCCGGACAGATACGCAGTATTTT

v_call: TRBV7-9
d_call: TRBD2
j_call: TRBJ2-7
clone_size: .
cdr3_aa: CASSAGTKAYEQYF
cdr3_nt: TGTGCCAGCAGCGCCGGGACTAAAGCTTACGAGCAGTACTTC

v_call: TRBV6-6
d_call: TRBD2
j_call: TRBJ2-1
clone_size: .
cdr3_aa: CASSRRWVSGKVGNEQFF
cdr3_nt: TGTGCCAGCAGTCGTCGTTGGGTAAGCGGGAAGGTCGGCAATGAGCAGTTCTTC

v_call: TRBV28
d_call: TRBD1
j_call: TRBJ2-7
clone_size: .
cdr3_aa: CASQRDRGREQYF
cdr3_nt: TGTGCCAGCCAAAGGGACAGGGGGCGCGAGCAGTACTTC

v_call: TRBV5-6
d_call: TRBD1
j_call: TRBJ2-5
clone_size: .
cdr3_aa: CASSSGTGGGWRTQYF
cdr3_nt: TGTGCCAGCAGCTCAGGGACAGGGGGCGGGTGGAGGACCCAGTACTTC